These T cell receptor beta chains were read from a single sample in a study of tumor-infiltrating lymphocytes in localized non-small cell lung cancer. Sequenced by immunoSEQ multiplex PCR; TCRdb stores in-frame clones only, minus some. The table has 16,000 or so clones, 73% seen once. The sequencing input was lung tumor tissue. The receptors originated from a human donor with non-small cell lung cancer. Each CDR3 is given without its conserved first and last residue. A clone size is listed for some rows: how often the clone was seen (once, few, many), or a class if it is expanded.

J gene: TRBJ2-2
V gene: TRBV6-1
clone size: few
CDR3 length: 11
CDR3 protein: ASSEADTGELF

J gene: TRBJ2-1
V gene: TRBV7-7
clone size: once
CDR3 length: 12
CDR3 protein: ASSPVLDPHEQF

J gene: TRBJ1-5
V gene: TRBV19
clone size: NA
CDR3 length: 16
CDR3 protein: ASSIIFGGGYSNQPQH

J gene: TRBJ2-5
V gene: TRBV7-3
clone size: NA
CDR3 length: 11
CDR3 protein: ASSLNPQGAQY

J gene: TRBJ2-7
V gene: TRBV7-2
clone size: medium-sized
CDR3 length: 10
CDR3 protein: ASSSFNDEQY

J gene: TRBJ1-1
V gene: TRBV5-5
clone size: NA
CDR3 length: 11
CDR3 protein: ASSGVGRSEAF

J gene: TRBJ1-2
V gene: TRBV19
clone size: NA
CDR3 length: 12
CDR3 protein: ASSMAQGAEGYT

J gene: TRBJ2-5
V gene: TRBV5-6
clone size: NA
CDR3 length: 13
CDR3 protein: ASSLEGAYTETQY

J gene: TRBJ1-1
V gene: TRBV5-5
clone size: NA
CDR3 length: 11
CDR3 protein: ARSLLGNTEAF

J gene: TRBJ1-2
V gene: TRBV5-1
clone size: few
CDR3 length: 11
CDR3 protein: ASSSTGDYGYT

J gene: TRBJ2-7
V gene: TRBV23-1
clone size: NA
CDR3 length: 13
CDR3 protein: ASRGGGQSSYEQY

J gene: TRBJ2-1
V gene: TRBV6-6
clone size: NA
CDR3 length: 13
CDR3 protein: ASSYSGTRGGEQF

J gene: TRBJ2-7
V gene: TRBV21-1
clone size: once
CDR3 length: 14
CDR3 protein: ASSKAGGGRPYEQY

J gene: TRBJ2-7
V gene: TRBV6-1
clone size: medium-sized
CDR3 length: 9
CDR3 protein: ASTGGYEQY

J gene: TRBJ1-3
V gene: TRBV7-9
clone size: NA
CDR3 length: 15
CDR3 protein: ASSLASGTGVGNTIY

J gene: TRBJ2-2
V gene: TRBV7-8
clone size: NA
CDR3 length: 15
CDR3 protein: ASSARGAGDLAGELF

J gene: TRBJ2-1
V gene: TRBV7-9
clone size: NA
CDR3 length: 10
CDR3 protein: ASGIIHNEQF

J gene: TRBJ2-1
V gene: TRBV7-3
clone size: NA
CDR3 length: 13
CDR3 protein: ASSSGGGSYNEQF

J gene: TRBJ2-7
V gene: TRBV6-6
clone size: NA
CDR3 length: 13
CDR3 protein: ASSYSSGATYEQY

J gene: TRBJ2-7
V gene: TRBV7-9
clone size: few
CDR3 length: 11
CDR3 protein: ASSPDIGPEQY

J gene: TRBJ1-5
V gene: TRBV2
clone size: NA
CDR3 length: 12
CDR3 protein: ASARGEGNQPQH

J gene: TRBJ1-4
V gene: TRBV15
clone size: NA
CDR3 length: 10
CDR3 protein: ATSFDGEKLF

J gene: TRBJ2-2
V gene: TRBV6-1
clone size: NA
CDR3 length: 12
CDR3 protein: ATSPQGGYRELF

J gene: TRBJ2-5
V gene: TRBV6-1
clone size: NA
CDR3 length: 11
CDR3 protein: ASSETGRETQY

J gene: TRBJ1-2
V gene: TRBV6-5
clone size: NA
CDR3 length: 12
CDR3 protein: ASSPGQTNYGYT

J gene: TRBJ2-3
V gene: TRBV29-1
clone size: NA
CDR3 length: 12
CDR3 protein: SVCRDLGTDTQY

J gene: TRBJ2-7
V gene: TRBV5-1
clone size: NA
CDR3 length: 12
CDR3 protein: ASSFSGSVREQY

J gene: TRBJ2-3
V gene: TRBV9
clone size: NA
CDR3 length: 14
CDR3 protein: ASSDPSGVGTDTQY

J gene: TRBJ2-4
V gene: TRBV28
clone size: NA
CDR3 length: 12
CDR3 protein: ASAGQISQNIQY

J gene: TRBJ2-7
V gene: TRBV12-2
clone size: NA
CDR3 length: 15
CDR3 protein: ASRLVPPRSFVYEQY

J gene: TRBJ1-5
V gene: TRBV27
clone size: NA
CDR3 length: 10
CDR3 protein: ASSPTNQPQH

J gene: TRBJ2-3
V gene: TRBV19
clone size: NA
CDR3 length: 13
CDR3 protein: ASSMRGTDTDTQY

J gene: TRBJ1-1
V gene: TRBV6-1
clone size: NA
CDR3 length: 10
CDR3 protein: ASSTRQSEAF

J gene: TRBJ1-6
V gene: TRBV2
clone size: NA
CDR3 length: 12
CDR3 protein: ASSETGGNSPLH

J gene: TRBJ2-7
V gene: TRBV5-4
clone size: NA
CDR3 length: 11
CDR3 protein: ASSLGRYYEQY

J gene: TRBJ2-5
V gene: TRBV5-5
clone size: NA
CDR3 length: 12
CDR3 protein: ASSTNWGGETQY

J gene: TRBJ1-6
V gene: TRBV11-2
clone size: NA
CDR3 length: 12
CDR3 protein: ASSLERRNSPLH

J gene: TRBJ1-2
V gene: TRBV27
clone size: NA
CDR3 length: 10
CDR3 protein: ASSPQQGGYT

J gene: TRBJ2-4
V gene: TRBV28
clone size: NA
CDR3 length: 16
CDR3 protein: ASSLRLAGGLAKNIQY

J gene: TRBJ2-5
V gene: TRBV18
clone size: few
CDR3 length: 11
CDR3 protein: ASSPGSTETQY

J gene: TRBJ2-4
V gene: TRBV7-2
clone size: NA
CDR3 length: 10
CDR3 protein: ASSLGINIQY

J gene: TRBJ2-7
V gene: TRBV2
clone size: NA
CDR3 length: 13
CDR3 protein: ASSDWGDGSYEQY

J gene: TRBJ1-1
V gene: TRBV19
clone size: NA
CDR3 length: 12
CDR3 protein: ASGRQGAGTEAF

J gene: TRBJ2-1
V gene: TRBV10-3
clone size: NA
CDR3 length: 13
CDR3 protein: AISEWDRANNEQF

J gene: TRBJ1-1
V gene: TRBV5-1
clone size: NA
CDR3 length: 13
CDR3 protein: ASSLRHPEDTEAF

J gene: TRBJ2-3
V gene: TRBV5-5
clone size: NA
CDR3 length: 14
CDR3 protein: ASSLELGGNTDTQY

J gene: TRBJ2-1
V gene: TRBV5-4
clone size: NA
CDR3 length: 14
CDR3 protein: ASSTGQGSSYNEQF

J gene: TRBJ1-2
V gene: TRBV28
clone size: once
CDR3 length: 13
CDR3 protein: ASSPIGTVNYGYT

J gene: TRBJ1-2
V gene: TRBV11-1
clone size: once
CDR3 length: 14
CDR3 protein: ASSLHTGTGTDGYT